These 26 T cell receptor beta chains came from one sample sequenced in a study of T-cell memory formation after mild COVID-19 (dated by TCRdb to 2020 to 2022). Library creation used 5' RACE. Sequencing was carried out with an Illumina NovaSeq 6000. Starting from the raw public reads, TCRdb applied fastp trimming at Q25, assembled clones with MiXCR and retained in-frame beta chains. Records with the same CDR3 protein are collapsed into one entry carrying the most frequent genes and DNA. The sample table lists some 210,000 distinct CDR3 sequences, 10% of them with a count of one. Approximately 3% of the sample is in the top ten clones. The sample comprised PBMCs or a T cell subset sorted from them (not recorded which). These receptors were collected from a man between 18 and 35 years old who had mild COVID-19 (a few samples of this study predate the infection). The sample titles of this study are shuffled in the database, so cell type and time point are left out; the donor was told from shared clones.

This sequence joins TRBV4-1 and TRBJ2-5; 7 positions agree with TRBD2. With V trimmed by 4 bases and J by 9 bases, 5 bases remained unmatched. The CDR3 extends over 12 amino acids. The germline gives CDR1 MGHRA, CDR2 YSYEKL. The CDR3 nucleotides are TGCGCCAGCAGCCCTGGGGGGAGGGCCCAGTACTTC. This translates into CASSPGGRAQYF.

The V and J genes are TRBV10-3 and TRBJ1-3; 9 bases align to TRBD1. In germline, CDR1 is ENHRY, CDR2 SYGVKD. The CDR3 runs 16 residues. V shed 3 bases and J 0 bases; nucleotides not matched to a gene: 3. CDR3 amino acids: CAISEQGAPSGNTIYF. Written as DNA, the CDR3 is TGTGCCATCAGTGAACAGGGGGCTCCCTCTGGAAACACCATATATTTT.

This clonotype was seen more than once but under ten times. The chain employs TRBV6-5 and TRBJ1-3; D unclear. The germline CDR1 and CDR2 sequences are MNHEY and SVGAGI. The ends were cut back, 4 bases at V and 0 bases at J, with 10 bases in the middle. This CDR3 region has 15 residues. The CDR3 DNA is TGTGCCAGCAGTTGGGGTACTTCCTCTGGAAACACCATATATTTT. As protein: CASSWGTSSGNTIYF.

This clonotype showed up just a few times. The chain carries TRBV27 and TRBJ2-2, with D tentatively TRBD2 (6 bases). This CDR3 comprises 14 residues. Trimming took off 7 bases at V and 4 bases at J, with 13 bases between the two ends. Germline loops: CDR1 MNHEY, CDR2 SMNVEV (reference sequence). The CDR3 region has the DNA TGTGCCAGCACGGGACTGGCCATCACCGGGGAGCTGTTTTTT. Residues: CASTGLAITGELFF.

The chain links TRBV6-2 or TRBV6-3 to TRBJ2-2; 10 positions agree with TRBD1. Per the germline V gene, CDR1 is MNHEY and CDR2 is SVGEGT. With V trimmed by 6 bases and J by 0 bases, 4 bases remained unmatched. CDR3 length: 16 amino acids. The CDR3, as DNA: TGTGCCAGCAGACCCGGACAGGGGGCGAACACCGGGGAGCTGTTTTTT. As protein: CASRPGQGANTGELFF.

The gene calls are TRBV5-1 and TRBJ2-3; D gene ambiguous. CDR1 and CDR2 from the germline V gene are SGHRS and YFSETQ. V was cut by 3 bases and J by 4 bases, with 15 bases left in between. The CDR3 has 15 residues. CDR3 residues: CASSSNNPIADTQYF. Written as DNA, the CDR3 is TGCGCCAGCAGCTCCAACAACCCGATAGCAGATACGCAGTATTTT.

The DNA of the CDR3 is TGTGCCAGCTCACCGGGCATAGGCGTGCAGTATGCTGGCGAGCAGTACTTC. Translating gives CASSPGIGVQYAGEQYF. The rearrangement joins TRBV18 to TRBJ2-7; D not certain. V was trimmed by 3 bases and J by 6 bases, leaving 24 bases between them. Germline V gene lookup returns CDR1 KGHSH and CDR2 LQKENI. The CDR3 spans 17 residues.

This clonotype was seen at least ten times. The gene calls are TRBV4-2 and TRBJ2-1; D gene uncertain. Between the trimmed V and J ends, which lost 3 bases and 8 bases, there was a span of 5 bases. Germline values: CDR1 LGHNA, CDR2 YNFKEQ. The CDR3 length is 11 residues. CDR3 loop: CASSHVDEQFF. CDR3 nucleotide sequence: TGTGCCAGCAGCCACGTAGATGAGCAGTTCTTC.

About this clonotype: A much larger clone is a single base away; this may be a read error. V usage is TRBV7-2 and J usage is TRBJ2-3; 8 bases map to TRBD2. The V and J ends lost 2 bases and 4 bases, in that order; junction bases with no gene match: 8. The CDR3 sequence is 16 residues long. Germline values: CDR1 SGHTA, CDR2 FQGNSA. CDR3 nucleotide sequence: TGTGCCAGCAGCTTAACTCGCGGGGGGATTGCAGATACGCAGTATTTT. Its translation: CASSLTRGGIADTQYF.

This sequence joins TRBV4-3 and TRBJ2-3, with unresolved D. The CDR3 totals 15 residues. V was clipped by 1 base and J by 2 bases, with 10 bases between them. Germline CDR1 is LGHNA and CDR2 is YSLEER. The CDR3 DNA reads as TGCGCCAGCAGCCAAGGGGCCGGCTACACAGATACGCAGTATTTT. Protein product: CASSQGAGYTDTQYF.

This clonotype was counted a few times. J is TRBJ2-1 and V is TRBV12-2; TRBD2 reflects the table's D call only, with no check against the DNA. TRBV12-2 is designated a pseudogene. The CDR3 covers 13 residues. DNA for the CDR3: TGTGCAAGTCGACCGACTAGCGGCAATGAGCAGTTCTTC. Translating it yields CASRPTSGNEQFF.

The table lists this clonotype with many counts. The chain links TRBV5-1 to TRBJ2-7; D gene unclear. Germline V gene lookup returns CDR1 SGHRS and CDR2 YFSETQ. The CDR3 length is 12 residues. V was clipped by 0 bases and J by 4 bases, with 5 bases between them. As DNA, the CDR3 is TGCGCCAGCAGCTTGGATTATTACGAGCAGTACTTC. Protein: CASSLDYYEQYF.

This clonotype has a handful of counts. The chain joins TRBV6-2 or TRBV6-3 to TRBJ2-7; 7 bases are a match to TRBD2. Germline V gene lookup returns CDR1 MNHEY and CDR2 SVGEGT. The V and J ends lost 6 bases and 2 bases, in that order; junction bases with no gene match: 7. The CDR3 is 14 amino acids. CDR3 DNA sequence: TGTGCCAGCAGCTTAGCGGGTTCCGCCTACGAGCAGTACTTC. Protein sequence: CASSLAGSAYEQYF.

This chain uses TRBV5-4 with TRBJ2-1, with 8 bases matching TRBD2. The CDR3 loop spans 15 amino acids. Unmatched junction bases numbered 5, after V lost 0 bases and J lost 6 bases. Germline V lookup: CDR1 SGHNT, CDR2 YYREEE (reference sequence). In nucleotides, the CDR3 is TGTGCCAGCAGCTTGGAGGCGGGGGGCCTCAATGAGCAGTTCTTC. Translating it yields CASSLEAGGLNEQFF.

In this sample, this clonotype turned up a few times. The rearrangement joins TRBV7-3 to TRBJ1-4; 8 bases line up with TRBD1. CDR1 is SGHTA, CDR2 FQGTGA, per germline. V shed 0 bases and J 7 bases; nucleotides not matched to a gene: 4. This CDR3 has 15 residues. The DNA for the CDR3 is TGTGCCAGCAGCTTAACTCAGGGGGCAGGTGAAAAACTGTTTTTT. Translation gives CASSLTQGAGEKLFF. The complete variable domain, with remaining parts taken from reference TRBV7-3 and TRBJ1-4, reads GAGVSQTPSNKVTEKGKYVELRCDPISGHTALYWYRQSLGQGPEFLIYFQGTGAADDSGLPNDRFFAVRPEGSVSTLKIQRTERGDSAVYLCASSLTQGAGEKLFFGSGTQLSVL.

J is TRBJ2-5 and V is TRBV19; tentatively, D is TRBD1 or TRBD2 (5 bases each). Between the trimmed V and J ends, which lost 3 bases and 2 bases, there was a span of 13 bases. CDR3 size: 15 residues. The germline CDR1 and CDR2 sequences are LNHDA and SQIVND (reference sequence). CDR3 loop: CASSIQTGLQETQYF. CDR3 bases: TGTGCCAGTAGTATTCAAACGGGGCTACAAGAGACCCAGTACTTC.

The rearrangement links TRBV7-9 to TRBJ2-7; TRBD1 matches 9 bases. Germline V gene lookup returns CDR1 SEHNR and CDR2 FQNEAQ (reference sequence). This CDR3 contains 13 residues. J gave up 9 bases and V 2 bases, and 5 bases lay outside the gene matches. The CDR3 protein is CASSLSGQGRQYV. The CDR3 DNA reads as TGTGCCAGCAGCTTATCGGGACAGGGACGGCAGTACGTC.

This clonotype was recorded a few times. The rearrangement joins TRBV20-1 to TRBJ2-3; tentative D call: TRBD2 (6 bases). Trimming removed 3 bases at V and 2 bases at J, with 15 bases between. This CDR3 has 15 amino acids. In germline, CDR1 is DFQATT, CDR2 SNEGSKA (reference sequence). The CDR3 bases are TGCAGTGCTAGGATTTTGGGGGGTTTCACAGATACGCAGTATTTT. It codes for CSARILGGFTDTQYF.

This clonotype was recorded a few times. The genes are TRBV7-9 and TRBJ2-4; no reliable D call. V lost 4 bases and J lost 0, with 16 bases in between. Germline CDR1 reads SEHNR; CDR2 reads FQNEAQ (reference sequence). This CDR3 comprises 17 residues. Written as DNA, the CDR3 is TGTGCCAGCAGCTCCGTCCCTTACAGTTTAGCCAAAAACATTCAGTACTTC. It yields the protein CASSSVPYSLAKNIQYF.

This clonotype appeared a few times. The V and J genes are TRBV6-5 and TRBJ1-2, with 10 bases matching TRBD1. The CDR3 loop spans 14 amino acids. The germline CDR1 and CDR2 sequences are MNHEY and SVGAGI. The V and J ends lost 5 bases and 5 bases, in that order; junction bases with no gene match: 5. The CDR3 protein is CASSPGTGVYGYTF. The CDR3 nucleotides are TGTGCCAGCAGTCCCGGGACAGGGGTATATGGCTACACCTTC.

Only a few counts were recorded for this clonotype. V usage is TRBV7-2 and J usage is TRBJ1-2, with D possibly TRBD1 on 5 matching bases. The V and J ends lost 2 bases and 4 bases respectively, with 14 bases between them. CDR1 and CDR2 (germline): SGHTA, FQGNSA. The CDR3 extends over 15 amino acids. The CDR3 sequence: CASSLTRGRGYGYTF. The CDR3 DNA sequence: TGTGCCAGCAGCTTAACCCGGGGAAGGGGCTATGGCTACACCTTC.

This chain connects TRBV6-2 or TRBV6-3 to TRBJ2-3; D not resolved. The germline CDR1 and CDR2 sequences are MNHEY and SVGEGT. The CDR3 totals 16 residues. V was pared by 8 bases and J by 4 bases, with 22 bases between. In nucleotides, the CDR3 is TGTGCCAGCCGCCCCCTTGACACGGGTATCTCAGATACGCAGTATTTT. It is translated as CASRPLDTGISDTQYF.

This clonotype was detected a few times. V is TRBV20-1 and J is TRBJ2-3; 8 positions agree with TRBD2. Trimming took 0 bases from V and 3 from J; bases not matched to a gene: 8. The length of the CDR3 is 16 residues. The V gene's germline CDR1 is DFQATT and CDR2 SNEGSKA (reference sequence). CDR3 residues: CSARDSSAGGTDTQYF. DNA for the CDR3: TGCAGTGCTAGAGATTCGTCGGCGGGGGGTACAGATACGCAGTATTTT.

The chain links TRBV7-6 to TRBJ1-1; no clear D. The V end was cut by 6 bases, the J end by 4 bases, with 15 bases between. The CDR3 extends over 14 amino acids. Germline V gives CDR1 SGHVS, CDR2 FNYEAQ. The CDR3 nucleotides are TGTGCCAGCAGACCCGCGCCGACCGCCACTGAAGCTTTCTTT. It encodes CASRPAPTATEAFF.

In this sample, this clonotype turned up a few times. The rearrangement uses TRBV7-9 and TRBJ1-2; possibly TRBD1 for D (6 bases). The CDR3 extends over 16 amino acids. Trimming shortened V by 1 base and J by 6 bases, and 18 bases separated the two germline ends. CDR1 SEHNR and CDR2 FQNEAQ come from the germline V gene (reference sequence). The CDR3, as DNA: TGTGCCAGCAGCTTAGGAGGGCCCAGGGGATGGCATGGCTACACCTTC. As protein: CASSLGGPRGWHGYTF.

This clonotype appeared many times. Sequence at one end of the junction differs from germline and may be a read error. The chain recombines TRBV12-3 or TRBV12-4 with TRBJ2-2; 10 bases map to TRBD2. The CDR3 is 16 amino acids. The CDR3 DNA sequence: TGTGCCAGCAGCTTAGCCCTAGCGGGGGTTACCGGGGAGCTGTTTTTT. Its protein is CASSLALAGVTGELFF.